The T cell receptor beta chain under discussion was sequenced for a study of OX40 agonist ivuxolimab in advanced cancers. This table comes from immunoSEQ multiplex PCR, and its TCRdb copy is limited to in-frame clones, with some not included. The data show fewer than 85,000 clones, over 75% seen once. The J segment lost 6 bases and the V segment lost 1 base, leaving 7 bases of the junction unmatched. In germline, CDR1 is LNHNV, CDR2 YYDKDF (reference sequence). This CDR3 is 16 amino acids long. This chain joins TRBV15 and TRBJ2-1, with TRBD1 matching over 9 bases. This receptor was identified in an adult with an advanced solid tumor such as melanoma, head and neck, liver or kidney cancer. The material was CD4+ or CD8+ T cells sorted from blood, obtained in a trial of the OX40 agonist ivuxolimab. In DNA, the CDR3 is TGTGCCACCAGCAGAGGGGCCAGGACAGGGGTCAATGAGCAGTTCTTC. It codes for CATSRGARTGVNEQFF.